This paragraph covers one T cell receptor beta chain sequence. The data stem from a study of T cell changes during pregnancy in multiple sclerosis. Clones were sequenced by immunoSEQ multiplex PCR, and TCRdb holds only the in-frame ones, with some missing. The repertoire holds 85,000 to 130,000 clones, with around 92% as singletons. Germline trimming cut 1 base from V and 5 bases from J; bases unmatched to any gene: 15. Germline V gives CDR1 SGHVS, CDR2 FQNEAQ. CDR3 length equals 18 residues. The sequence was obtained from a female donor with multiple sclerosis, enrolled in a pregnancy study. The sample consisted of peripheral blood, taken after pregnancy. The chain recombines TRBV7-8 with TRBJ1-2; 8 positions agree with TRBD1. As DNA, the CDR3 is TGTGCCAGCAGCTTAGGCGCCGGGACAGGTTGGATGGGGTATGGCTACACCTTC. Protein: CASSLGAGTGWMGYGYTF.